This entry features one TCR beta chain sequence. CDR1 and CDR2 (germline): KGHDR, SFDVKD. The length of the CDR3 is 13 residues. Trimming cost V 6 bases and J 1 base, with 3 bases left between them. Sample-barcoded 5' priming and a J-beta primer mix drove a second PCR of about 6 to 12 cycles. TCRdb re-derived calls from the 5' RACE reads in MiXCR, one entry per CDR3 protein. The sample contains 1.2 million to 1.5 million distinct CDR3 sequences, 42% of which appear only once. The sample originates from a study of blood T cells in healthy people across ages. This receptor was obtained from a woman between 18 and 29 years old in good health. The chain uses TRBV24-1 and TRBJ2-6; D remains ambiguous. The sample comprised blood. CDR3 coding DNA: TGTGCCACCAGTCTGTCTGGGGCCAACGTCCTGACTTTC. Translation: CATSLSGANVLTF.